The 8 T cell receptor beta chains presented below share a single source sample, sequenced in a study of blood T cell repertoires in COVID-19. Only in-frame clones appear in the TCRdb table, and some are missing; sequencing was by immunoSEQ multiplex PCR. The sample records about 350,000 clones, roughly nine tenths being singletons. The specimen was PBMCs or T cells enriched from blood (not recorded which). Receptors originate from a woman under 40 who had recovered from COVID-19.

This rearrangement joins TRBV5-4 to TRBJ1-5, with D unresolved. V dropped 0 bases and J dropped 6 bases, with 10 bases sitting between them. The CDR3 has 14 residues. The V gene's germline CDR1 is SGHNT and CDR2 YYREEE (reference sequence). The CDR3 DNA sequence: TGTGCCAGCAGCTTGGGGACTGGCGGTCAGCCCCAGCATTTT. Amino acids: CASSLGTGGQPQHF.

This rearrangement joins TRBV15 to TRBJ2-3; a weak D match, TRBD1 (5 bases). Germline V gives CDR1 LNHNV, CDR2 YYDKDF (reference sequence). The CDR3 extends over 18 amino acids. V lost 0 bases to trimming and J lost 3 bases, with 19 bases between them. The CDR3 region is CATSRDQRLGRKTDTQYF. The CDR3 coding sequence is TGTGCCACCAGCAGAGATCAAAGGTTGGGGCGGAAAACAGATACGCAGTATTTT.

The chain couples TRBV10-1 to TRBJ2-2, with 7 bases identical to TRBD2. After removal of 5 bases from V and 6 bases from J, the junction contained 9 bases not matched to a gene. The CDR3 sequence is 15 residues long. Germline CDR1 WNHNN, CDR2 SYGVQD (reference sequence). The CDR3: CASSPRGSGPGELFF. The CDR3 DNA follows: TGCGCCAGCAGTCCCCGGGGTAGCGGGCCCGGGGAGCTGTTTTTT.

The chain's CDR3 is CASRDTGVLAKNIQYF. Written as DNA, the CDR3 is TGTGCCAGTAGGGACACAGGGGTGCTAGCCAAAAACATTCAGTACTTC. V is TRBV19 and J is TRBJ2-4, with TRBD1 identical over 7 bases. Germline values: CDR1 LNHDA, CDR2 SQIVND (reference sequence). The CDR3 sequence is 16 residues long. The J segment lost 0 bases and the V segment lost 6 bases, leaving 8 bases of the junction unmatched.

The CDR3: CASSRVSSGGYEQFF. CDR3 coding DNA: TGTGCCAGCAGCCGGGTGTCTAGCGGGGGGTATGAGCAGTTCTTC. V is TRBV7-3 and J is TRBJ2-1; 11 nucleotides match TRBD2. After removal of 5 bases from V and 8 bases from J, the junction contained 8 bases not matched to a gene. Germline CDR1 SGHTA, CDR2 FQGTGA. This CDR3 region has 15 residues.

This clone was counted a few times. The CDR3 here is CAISVNSGRPSSYNEQFF. CDR3 nucleotide sequence: TGTGCCATCAGTGTTAATAGCGGGAGGCCTAGCTCCTACAATGAGCAGTTCTTC. This chain uses TRBV10-3 with TRBJ2-1; 10 bases line up with TRBD2. Germline CDR1 and CDR2: ENHRY and SYGVKD. J gave up 0 bases and V 4 bases, and 9 bases lay outside the gene matches. The CDR3 runs 18 residues.

This clone was seen a single time. The chain links TRBV7-9 to TRBJ1-5; D possibly corresponds to TRBD1 (6 bases). Germline V gene lookup returns CDR1 SEHNR and CDR2 FQNEAQ (reference sequence). Trimming shortened V by 5 bases and J by 0 bases, and 11 bases separated the two germline ends. The CDR3 spans 15 residues. The CDR3 nucleotides are TGTGCCAGCAGCCCCCGGGACAATAGCAATCAGCCCCAGCATTTT. Amino acid sequence: CASSPRDNSNQPQHF.

This chain uses TRBV10-1 with TRBJ1-1; 9 nucleotides match TRBD1. The V gene end was trimmed by 2 bases and the J gene end by 7 bases; junction bases not matched to a gene: 14. Germline V gene sequence: CDR1 WNHNN, CDR2 SYGVQD (reference sequence). The CDR3 covers 17 residues. CDR3 DNA: TGCGCCAGCAGTGAGCTAAGGGAAGGGGACAGGGCAATTGAAGCTTTCTTT. Translated: CASSELREGDRAIEAFF.